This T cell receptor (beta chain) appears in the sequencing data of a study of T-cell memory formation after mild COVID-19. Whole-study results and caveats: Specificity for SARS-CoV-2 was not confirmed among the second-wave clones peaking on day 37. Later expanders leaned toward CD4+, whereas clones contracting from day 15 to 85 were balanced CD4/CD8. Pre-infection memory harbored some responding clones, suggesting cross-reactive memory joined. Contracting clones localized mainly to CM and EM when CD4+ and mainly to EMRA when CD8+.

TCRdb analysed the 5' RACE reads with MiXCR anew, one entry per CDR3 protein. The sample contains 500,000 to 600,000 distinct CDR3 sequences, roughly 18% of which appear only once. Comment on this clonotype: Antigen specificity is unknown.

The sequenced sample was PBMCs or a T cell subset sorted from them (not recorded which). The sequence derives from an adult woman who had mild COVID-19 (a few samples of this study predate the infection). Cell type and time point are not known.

The CDR3 loop is CASSYAGTRNEKLFF. As DNA, the CDR3 is TGTGCCAGCAGCTACGCCGGGACAAGGAATGAAAAACTGTTTTTT. This sequence joins TRBV7-2 and TRBJ1-4; perhaps TRBD1 as D (6 bases). This CDR3 spans 15 amino acids. The V gene lost 4 bases and the J gene lost 5 bases, with 14 bases spanning the gap. CDR1 is SGHTA and CDR2 is FQGNSA in the germline V gene.